The clone carrying this T cell receptor (beta chain) has a handful of counts. The time point is: patch test 1, 2 weeks after DPC sensitization. Treatment of the sample: therapeutic diphenylcyclopropenone sensitization with weekly scalp DPC. This record comes from a study of human T cells and chemical hapten exposure. Via MiXCR, TCRdb re-called the RACE reads, giving one row per CDR3 protein. The sample consists of approximately 79,000 distinct CDR3 sequences, about a tenth of them appearing once. The sample was whole blood, taken in connection with sensitization to the hapten diphenylcyclopropenone (DPC). The sequence was collected from a woman in her fifties or sixties with alopecia areata. Some clones in this sample may be carry-over from other donors' samples.

CDR3 protein: CASSSSTGTRAYNEQFF. The CDR3 nucleotides read TGCGCCAGCAGCTCCTCAACCGGGACTCGAGCCTACAATGAGCAGTTCTTC. The rearrangement joins TRBV5-1 to TRBJ2-1, with D maybe TRBD2 (6 bases). V shed 3 bases and J shed 2 bases, with 18 bases lying between them. CDR3 length: 17 amino acids. Germline V CDR1 and CDR2: SGHRS, YFSETQ.